This T cell receptor beta chain was captured by sequencing in a study of T-cell reconstitution after alpha-beta-depleted transplantation in children. The CDR3 is 14 residues long. Looked up from germline, CDR1 is SGHTA and CDR2 is FQGNSA. V was trimmed by 1 base and J by 1 base, leaving 8 bases between them. TCRbeta library construction was performed incorporating unique molecular identifiers. TCRdb processed the PCR reads anew with MiXCR; each CDR3 protein has one entry. There are 55,000 to 85,000 distinct CDR3 sequences in the sample; roughly 11% occur only once, and roughly an eighth lies in the top ten. The table lists this clonotype with many counts.

This receptor was taken from a boy between 10 and 17 years old with acute myeloid leukemia, due to receive a stem cell transplant. The sample consisted of PBMCs, taken before TCRalphabeta/CD19-depleted stem cell transplant. The chain carries TRBV7-2 and TRBJ2-7; no definite D call. CDR3 nucleotide sequence: TGTGCCAGCAGCTTAGATCACTATTCCTACGAGCAGTACTTC. Protein: CASSLDHYSYEQYF. The full variable domain, with the rest looked up from reference TRBV7-2 and TRBJ2-7, is GAGVSQSPSNKVTEKGKDVELRCDPISGHTALYWYRQSLGQGLEFLIYFQGNSAPDKSGLPSDRFSAERTGGSVSTLTIQRTQQEDSAVYLCASSLDHYSYEQYFGPGTRLTVT.